This TCR beta chain was obtained from a study of blood T cell repertoires in COVID-19. Background on the study: The United States, Italy and Spain supplied acute and convalescent COVID-19 samples. T cells, B-cell-depleted T cells, or PBMCs supplied cDNA or gDNA.

This clone was counted at least ten times. Per the original data handling: From reference gene primer amplification, estimates of nucleated cell counts were derived. Some clones are missing from TCRdb's copy, which holds only in-frame ones; the method was immunoSEQ multiplex PCR. V and J calls and clone size are as listed in that table; D and trimming were resolved from the DNA. The profile shows roughly 200,000 clones, roughly 81% of them singletons. Seattle researchers signed up patients amid active infection and tracked them longitudinally. Trimming stripped 6 bases from V and 2 bases from J, with 10 bases between. Germline CDR1 reads MNHEY; CDR2 reads SVGAGI. This CDR3 comprises 14 residues.

The sequence was obtained from a woman in her forties with COVID-19, enrolled during active disease. Material for sequencing was peripheral blood. The rearrangement uses TRBV6-5 and TRBJ2-2; possible D gene TRBD2, 5 bases. CDR3 loop: CASRSTTNTGELFF. DNA for the CDR3: TGTGCCAGCAGATCGACTACAAACACCGGGGAGCTGTTTTTT.